The T cell receptor beta chain under discussion was sequenced for a study of OX40 agonist ivuxolimab in advanced cancers. Per the germline V gene, CDR1 is KGHSH and CDR2 is LQKENI. V gave up 3 bases and J gave up 0 bases, with 9 bases separating them. The length of the CDR3 is 14 residues. Details on this clone: Its antigen is currently unknown.

Points from the study as a whole: Antigen targets of the expanded peripheral T cells went undetermined. A proportion of nonresponders additionally exhibited low normalized T-cell clonal expansion. The average count of expanded clones was higher among CD8+ T cells than among CD4+.

The method was immunoSEQ multiplex PCR; TCRdb's version includes in-frame clones alone and lacks a portion of them. The data show approximately 57,000 clones, 80% to 90% seen once. The TCR comes from an adult with an advanced solid tumor such as melanoma, head and neck, liver or kidney cancer. The sequencing used CD4+ or CD8+ T cells sorted from blood, collected in a trial of the OX40 agonist ivuxolimab. This rearrangement joins TRBV18 to TRBJ2-7; D unresolved. The CDR3 sequence: CASSPPTSSYEQYF. For the CDR3, the DNA is TGTGCCAGCTCACCGCCGACCTCCTCCTACGAGCAGTACTTC.